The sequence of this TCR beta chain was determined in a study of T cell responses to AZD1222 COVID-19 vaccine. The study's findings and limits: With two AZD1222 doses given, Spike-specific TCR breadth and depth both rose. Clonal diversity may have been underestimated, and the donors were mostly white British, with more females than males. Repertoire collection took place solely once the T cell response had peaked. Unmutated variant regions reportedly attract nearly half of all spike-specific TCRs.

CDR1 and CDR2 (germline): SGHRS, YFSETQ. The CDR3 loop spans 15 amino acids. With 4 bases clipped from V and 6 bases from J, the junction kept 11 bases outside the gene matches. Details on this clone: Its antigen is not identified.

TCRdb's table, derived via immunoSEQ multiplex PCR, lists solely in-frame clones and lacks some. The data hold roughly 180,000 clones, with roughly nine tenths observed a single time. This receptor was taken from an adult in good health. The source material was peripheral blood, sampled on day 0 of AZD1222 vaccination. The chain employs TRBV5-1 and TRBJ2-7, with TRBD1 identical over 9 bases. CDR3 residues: CASSGTGGAPFEQYF. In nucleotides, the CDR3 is TGCGCCAGCAGCGGTACAGGGGGCGCCCCCTTCGAGCAGTACTTC. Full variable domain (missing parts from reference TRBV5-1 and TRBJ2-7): KAGVTQTPRYLIKTRGQQVTLSCSPISGHRSVSWYQQTPGQGLQFLFEYFSETQRNKGNFPGRFSGRQFSNSRSEMNVSTLELGDSALYLCASSGTGGAPFEQYFGPGTRLTVT.